A selection of T cell receptor beta chains follows, all from one sample in a study of CD8 T cells in ankylosing spondylitis. TCRdb re-analysed the 5' RACE reads in MiXCR, keeping a single row per CDR3 protein. Of about 220,000 distinct CDR3 sequences listed, about 7% are singletons. Sequencing used blood, either unsorted or a sorted T cell fraction (not recorded which). The receptors were sampled from a male donor with ankylosing spondylitis. CDR3s include the opening cysteine and the closing phenylalanine or tryptophan. The D gene is left open where the match is weak. For some rows the clone size is stated as once, few or many, or as a class when expanded; others skip it.

j_gene | d_gene | v_gene | abundance | CDR3nt | CDR3aa
TRBJ2-3 | TRBD1 | TRBV5-5 | many | TGTGCCAGCAGCTTGAGGGGGACAGGGGTCAGCACAGATACGCAGTATTTT | CASSLRGTGVSTDTQYF
TRBJ2-7 | NA | TRBV6-2/TRBV6-3 | many | TGTGCCAGCAGTTACTCGACCAAGACAGCCTACGAGCAGTACTTC | CASSYSTKTAYEQYF
TRBJ2-5 | NA | TRBV28 | many | TGTGCCAGCAGTTTAGCATATCGAGAGACCCAGTACTTC | CASSLAYRETQYF
TRBJ1-2 | NA | TRBV25-1 | NA | TGTGCCAGCAGTCTCGGGACTGGCTACACCTTC | CASSLGTGYTF
TRBJ2-7 | NA | TRBV4-3 | many | TGCGCCAGCAGCCCTTGGGGGGGCGAGGGTGGCTCCGAGCAGTACTTC | CASSPWGGEGGSEQYF
TRBJ2-5 | TRBD1 | TRBV9 | many | TGTGCCAGCAGCGAACTCCGGACAGGCGTCCAAGAGACCCAGTACTTC | CASSELRTGVQETQYF
TRBJ2-7 | NA | TRBV6-2/TRBV6-3 | NA | TGTGCCAGCACCCCGACCAACTCCTACGAGCAGTACTTC | CASTPTNSYEQYF
TRBJ1-1 | NA | TRBV4-3 | NA | TGCGCCAGCAGCCAAGATCACCAGGGTGAGAACACTGAAGCTTTCTTT | CASSQDHQGENTEAFF
TRBJ2-7 | NA | TRBV20-1 | NA | TGCAGTGCTAGAGACCCCATCCCCTCCTACGAGCAGTACTTC | CSARDPIPSYEQYF
TRBJ2-3 | TRBD2 | TRBV10-3 | NA | TGTGCCATCAGGCCTAGCGGGACTTATTCTAGCACAGATACGCAGTATTTT | CAIRPSGTYSSTDTQYF
TRBJ1-5 | NA | TRBV6-2/TRBV6-3 | many | TGTGCCAGCAGTTACTCACATAAGGCCAGCAATCAGCCCCAGCATTTT | CASSYSHKASNQPQHF
TRBJ1-3 | NA | TRBV5-1 | NA | TGCGCCAGCAGCTTGGAGGAGGGTACCGAGGACACCATATATTTT | CASSLEEGTEDTIYF
TRBJ1-2 | TRBD1 | TRBV5-1 | few | TGCGCCAGCAGCCCCAGGGGGGTCTATGGCTACACCTTC | CASSPRGVYGYTF
TRBJ1-4 | NA | TRBV6-2/TRBV6-3 | many | TGTGCCAGCAGCACCCGGGACGGAGTGGAAAAACTGTTTTTT | CASSTRDGVEKLFF
TRBJ2-7 | NA | TRBV11-2 | many | TGTGCCAGCAGCTCCCTGGTAAGCTCGGTCGAAGAGCAGTACTTC | CASSSLVSSVEEQYF
TRBJ2-7 | NA | TRBV5-1 | many | TGCGCCAGCAGCATGGGGGCCACCTACGAGCAGTACTTC | CASSMGATYEQYF
TRBJ2-3 | TRBD2 | TRBV9 | many | TGTGCCAGCAGCACCCCCCAGCTAGCGGGGACAGATACGCAGTATTTT | CASSTPQLAGTDTQYF
TRBJ2-3 | TRBD2 | TRBV28 | many | TGTGCCAGCAGTCCAGCGGGGGGGGCAGATACGCAGTATTTT | CASSPAGGADTQYF
TRBJ2-7 | NA | TRBV11-2 | NA | TGTGCCAGCAGCTGGAGGAAAGGCCCGATTCCGGATGAGCAGTACTTC | CASSWRKGPIPDEQYF
TRBJ2-7 | TRBD1 | TRBV7-8 | NA | TGTGCCAGCAGCCCCCCGACAGGGGGCTTTGAGCAGTACTTC | CASSPPTGGFEQYF
TRBJ1-2 | NA | TRBV12-3/TRBV12-4 | many | TGTGCCAGCAGTTTGGGGAAGGGCTCTGGCTACACCTTC | CASSLGKGSGYTF
TRBJ1-5 | NA | TRBV6-2/TRBV6-3 | many | TGTGCCAGCAGTTACGGGAGGATAAGCAATCAGCCCCAGCATTTT | CASSYGRISNQPQHF